This T cell receptor beta chain comes out of a study of T cell repertoires in ileal Crohn's disease. General study findings and limits: Compared with CD4 T cells, sorted CD8 cells carried more expanded clones.

Germline values: CDR1 SGHTA, CDR2 FQGNSA. The germline V and J ends were trimmed by 5 bases and 2 bases, with 19 bases remaining between them. The CDR3 is 16 residues long. As for this clone: Its antigen is undetermined.

This table comes from immunoSEQ multiplex PCR, and its TCRdb copy is limited to in-frame clones, with some not included. This table has under 2,500 clones, roughly 80% appearing once. The specimen was ileal tissue. The rearrangement links TRBV7-2 to TRBJ2-7; TRBD1 is a possible D gene (5 bases). This TCR came from an adult with Crohn's disease. The CDR3 region is CASSVSAGYSPYEQYF. DNA of the CDR3: TGTGCCAGCAGCGTAAGTGCAGGGTATTCCCCCTACGAGCAGTACTTC.